These 7 T cell receptor beta chains originate from one sample sequenced in a study of lymphopenia after photon versus proton radiotherapy (dated by TCRdb to the late 2010s). Libraries were prepared through the immunoSEQ multiplex PCR assay. TCRdb carries this immuneACCESS record with in-frame sequences only. Its versions omit some clonotypes, under half of them owing to an unresolved V gene in the studies checked, with the rest unexplained. This sample has 15,000 or so clones in its table, and about nine tenths of those were observed once. The ten largest clones take up around 10% of the sample. Sequenced material: peripheral blood, taken from a patient treated with proton-based radiotherapy. These receptors came from a man between 70 and 80 years old with pancreatic cancer.

This chain links TRBV11-2 with TRBJ1-4; tentatively, D is TRBD1 (5 bases). The V end was cut by 0 bases, the J end by 5 bases, with 10 bases between. CDR3 size: 15 residues. Germline V gene data show CDR1 as SGHAT and CDR2 as FQNNGV. CDR3 loop: CASSLEAGRNEKLFF. In DNA, the CDR3 is TGTGCCAGCAGCTTAGAGGCAGGGCGGAATGAAAAACTGTTTTTT. Filled out from reference TRBV11-2 and TRBJ1-4, the complete variable domain reads EAGVAQSPRYKIIEKRQSVAFWCNPISGHATLYWYQQILGQGPKLLIQFQNNGVVDDSQLPKDRFSAERLKGVDSTLKIQPAKLEDSAVYLCASSLEAGRNEKLFFGSGTQLSVL.

The chain uses TRBV5-1 and TRBJ2-7; the D gene is possibly TRBD2 (6 bases). The germline CDR1 and CDR2 sequences are SGHRS and YFSETQ. The germline V and J ends were trimmed by 4 bases and 2 bases, with 16 bases remaining between them. This CDR3 region has 15 residues. For the CDR3, the DNA is TGCGCCAGCAGCGATACCGGGAGACTCACCTACGAGCAGTACTTC. Translating gives CASSDTGRLTYEQYF.

The chain has TRBV6-4 and TRBJ2-5, with unresolved D. The CDR3 covers 13 residues. The V gene lost 5 bases and the J gene lost 5 bases, with 12 bases spanning the gap. Germline lookup yields CDR1 MRHNA and CDR2 SNTAGT. DNA of the CDR3: TGTGCCAGCAGTCTAAACACCCGGGAGACCCAGTACTTC. Translated: CASSLNTRETQYF.

V is TRBV29-1 and J is TRBJ2-3; a possible D gene is TRBD2 (5 bases). Germline CDR1 is SQVTM and CDR2 is ANQGSEA. CDR3 length: 12 residues. The V and J ends lost 6 bases and 3 bases respectively, with 10 bases between them. CDR3 bases: TGCAGCGTGACGGAGGCAACAGATACGCAGTATTTT. Residues: CSVTEATDTQYF.

This clone showed up just a few times. This chain joins TRBV5-1 and TRBJ1-6; D is ambiguous. This CDR3 region has 12 residues. Trimming pared 2 bases from V and 5 bases from J, leaving 2 bases between. Germline CDR1 SGHRS, CDR2 YFSETQ. The CDR3 protein is CASSLDNSPLHF. The CDR3 DNA is TGCGCCAGCAGCTTAGATAATTCACCCCTCCACTTT.

The chain has TRBV5-4 and TRBJ2-3, with D possibly called TRBD1 or TRBD2 (5 bases each). The CDR3 totals 16 residues. From germline, CDR1 is SGHNT and CDR2 YYREEE (reference sequence). V shed 4 bases and J shed 2 bases, with 17 bases lying between them. The CDR3 region is CASSTGGDGSTDTQYF. The CDR3 coding sequence is TGTGCCAGCAGCACAGGAGGTGACGGCTCCACAGATACGCAGTATTTT. Full variable domain (remainder filled in from reference TRBV5-4 and TRBJ2-3): ETGVTQSPTHLIKTRGQQVTLRCSSQSGHNTVSWYQQALGQGPQFIFQYYREEENGRGNFPPRFSGLQFPNYSSELNVNALELDDSALYLCASSTGGDGSTDTQYFGPGTRLTVL.

Here the CDR3 DNA reads TGCAGCGTTGGGCAGGGTCTAAACTATGGCTACACCTTC. It specifies CSVGQGLNYGYTF. The chain couples TRBV29-1 to TRBJ1-2; weak D call: TRBD1 (5 bases). V lost 4 bases to trimming and J lost 2 bases, with 11 bases between them. CDR3 length: 13 amino acids. Germline-derived CDR1 and CDR2 are SQVTM and ANQGSEA.